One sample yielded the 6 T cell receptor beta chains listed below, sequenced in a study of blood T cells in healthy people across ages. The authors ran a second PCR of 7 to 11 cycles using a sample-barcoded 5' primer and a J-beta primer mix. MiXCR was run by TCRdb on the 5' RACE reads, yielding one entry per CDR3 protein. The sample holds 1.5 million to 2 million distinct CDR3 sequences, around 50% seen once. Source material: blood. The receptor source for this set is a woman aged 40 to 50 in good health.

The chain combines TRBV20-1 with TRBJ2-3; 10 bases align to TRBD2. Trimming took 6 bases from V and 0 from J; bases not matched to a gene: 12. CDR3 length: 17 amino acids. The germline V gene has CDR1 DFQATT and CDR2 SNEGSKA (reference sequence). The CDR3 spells CSAESRSSGGSTDTQYF. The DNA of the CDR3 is TGCAGTGCGGAGAGTAGGTCTAGCGGGGGCAGCACAGATACGCAGTATTTT.

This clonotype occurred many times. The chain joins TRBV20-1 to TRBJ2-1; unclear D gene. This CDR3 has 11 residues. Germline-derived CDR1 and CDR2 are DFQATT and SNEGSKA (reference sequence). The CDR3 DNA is TGCAGCGCAGACTCCTACAATGAGCAGTTCTTC. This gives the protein CSADSYNEQFF.

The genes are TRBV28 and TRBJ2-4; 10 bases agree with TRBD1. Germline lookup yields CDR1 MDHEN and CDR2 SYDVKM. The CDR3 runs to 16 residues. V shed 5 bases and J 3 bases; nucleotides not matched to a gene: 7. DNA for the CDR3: TGTGCCAGCAGTGACGGACAGGGGGTGGGCAAAAACATTCAGTACTTC. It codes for CASSDGQGVGKNIQYF.

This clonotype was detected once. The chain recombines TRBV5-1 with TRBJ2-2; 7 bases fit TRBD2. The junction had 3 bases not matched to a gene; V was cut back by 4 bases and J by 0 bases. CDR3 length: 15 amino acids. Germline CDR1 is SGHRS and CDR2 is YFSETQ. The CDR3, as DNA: TGCGCCAGCAGCCCAGGACTAGCGAACACCGGGGAGCTGTTTTTT. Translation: CASSPGLANTGELFF.

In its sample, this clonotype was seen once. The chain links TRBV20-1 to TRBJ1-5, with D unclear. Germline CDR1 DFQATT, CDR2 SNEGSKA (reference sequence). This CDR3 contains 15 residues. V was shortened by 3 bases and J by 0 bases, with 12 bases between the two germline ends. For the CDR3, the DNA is TGCAGTGCTAGGATCTCCGGGATTAGCAATCAGCCCCAGCATTTT. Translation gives CSARISGISNQPQHF.

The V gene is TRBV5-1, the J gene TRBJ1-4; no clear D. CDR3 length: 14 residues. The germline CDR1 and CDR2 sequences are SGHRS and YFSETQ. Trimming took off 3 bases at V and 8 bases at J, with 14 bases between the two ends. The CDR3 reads CASSSGPGGEKLFF. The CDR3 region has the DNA TGCGCCAGCAGCTCCGGACCCGGAGGCGAAAAACTGTTTTTT.